The entry below describes one T cell receptor (beta chain). The antigen remains unidentified. This entry is derived from a study of tumor-infiltrating lymphocytes in localized non-small cell lung cancer. TCRdb's table, derived via immunoSEQ multiplex PCR, lists solely in-frame clones and lacks some. The table lists 20,000 to 25,000 clones, approximately 64% of them singletons. General study findings and limits: No T-cell fraction difference was seen between IM1 and IM2 tumors.

Per germline, CDR1 MDHEN and CDR2 SYDVKM. CDR3 length equals 12 residues. The trim removed 10 bases at V and 4 bases at J, leaving 3 bases unmatched. Input material: lung tumor tissue. The receptor's source is a human donor with non-small cell lung cancer. The V call is TRBV28, the J call TRBJ1-5, with 8 positions matching TRBD1. The DNA of the CDR3 is TGTGCCACTCGGACAGGGAATCAGCCCCAGCATTTT. Translated: CATRTGNQPQHF.